The next 14 T cell receptor beta chains were all read from a single sample in a study of T cells after posttransplantation cyclophosphamide. Repertoires were generated with immunoSEQ multiplex PCR, while TCRdb's copy carries only in-frame clones and drops some. Listed for the sample are approximately 39,000 clones, none seen a single time. Source material: PBMCs. Source of these receptors: a man aged 50 to 60 in good health, CMV-negative, and a related stem cell transplant donor.

This clone was recorded at least ten times. The chain combines TRBV5-1 with TRBJ2-7; D is perhaps TRBD1 (6 bases). V gave up 4 bases and J gave up 2 bases, with 16 bases separating them. The CDR3 sequence is 15 residues long. Germline V lookup: CDR1 SGHRS, CDR2 YFSETQ. Here the CDR3 DNA reads TGCGCCAGCAGCACCGTGAGGGGGTATCCCTACGAGCAGTACTTC. It specifies CASSTVRGYPYEQYF. Combining the CDR3 with reference TRBV5-1 and TRBJ2-7 gives the whole variable domain KAGVTQTPRYLIKTRGQQVTLSCSPISGHRSVSWYQQTPGQGLQFLFEYFSETQRNKGNFPGRFSGRQFSNSRSEMNVSTLELGDSALYLCASSTVRGYPYEQYFGPGTRLTVT.

At least ten counts were recorded for this clone. Written as DNA, the CDR3 is TGCGCCAGCAGCCCTACGGGACATCCCAATACTGAAGCTTTCTTT. Amino acid sequence: CASSPTGHPNTEAFF. The rearrangement links TRBV5-1 to TRBJ1-1, with D perhaps matching TRBD1 (6 bases). In germline, CDR1 is SGHRS, CDR2 YFSETQ. The V gene lost 4 bases and the J gene lost 5 bases, with 18 bases spanning the gap. The CDR3 is 15 residues long.

This clone was observed at least ten times. The chain uses TRBV2 and TRBJ2-2; TRBD1 might be the D (6 bases). V lost 5 bases and J 4 bases, leaving 14 bases between the germline ends. Germline CDR1 and CDR2: SNHLY and FYNNEI. This CDR3 has 15 residues. CDR3 sequence reads: CASSKQGRVTGELFF. The CDR3 DNA is TGTGCCAGCAGTAAACAGGGTCGGGTCACCGGGGAGCTGTTTTTT.

This clone has at least ten counts. The identical CDR3 is also encoded by other nucleotide sequences in the sample. The gene calls are TRBV4-3 and TRBJ2-1, with a tentative D call TRBD1 (5 bases). V was pared by 1 base and J by 6 bases, with 7 bases between. Germline loops: CDR1 LGHNA, CDR2 YSLEER. The length of the CDR3 is 13 residues. In DNA form, the CDR3 reads TGCGCCAGCAGCCAAGGAAGGGGCAATGAGCAGTTCTTC. It codes for CASSQGRGNEQFF.

This clone was observed many times. The chain couples TRBV19 to TRBJ2-1; no clear D gene. Germline V gene sequence: CDR1 LNHDA, CDR2 SQIVND (reference sequence). V lost 4 bases and J lost 0, with 13 bases in between. The CDR3 loop spans 16 amino acids. The CDR3 DNA reads as TGTGCCAGTAGTAGCACCAGGTTAAGCTCCTACAATGAGCAGTTCTTC. Its translation: CASSSTRLSSYNEQFF.

The sample holds many counts of this clone. The CDR3 DNA reads TGCGCCAGCAGCTTGGGACAGGGGGCTTCCTACAATGAGCAGTTCTTC. Translating it yields CASSLGQGASYNEQFF. The rearrangement links TRBV5-1 to TRBJ2-1, with 10 bases aligning to TRBD1. The CDR3 length is 16 residues. Germline CDR1 reads SGHRS; CDR2 reads YFSETQ. J gave up 1 base and V 0 bases, and 1 base lay outside the gene matches. Looking up the rest from reference TRBV5-1 and TRBJ2-1 gives the full variable domain: KAGVTQTPRYLIKTRGQQVTLSCSPISGHRSVSWYQQTPGQGLQFLFEYFSETQRNKGNFPGRFSGRQFSNSRSEMNVSTLELGDSALYLCASSLGQGASYNEQFFGPGTRLTVL.

In this sample, this clone turned up many times. The chain uses TRBV30 and TRBJ1-3; maybe TRBD1 (5 bases). V was clipped by 2 bases and J by 0 bases, with 8 bases between them. Germline assignment: CDR1 GTSNPN and CDR2 SVGIG (reference sequence). The CDR3 is made up of 14 amino acids. The CDR3 nucleotides read TGTGCCTGGAGTCAAACAGGCTCTGGAAACACCATATATTTT. It encodes CAWSQTGSGNTIYF.

This clone occurred many times. The CDR3 region is CASSEEGGYTF. The CDR3 DNA follows: TGTGCCAGCAGTGAAGAAGGAGGTTACACCTTC. J is TRBJ1-2 and V is TRBV2; D not resolved. Trimming shortened V by 1 base and J by 11 bases, and 8 bases separated the two germline ends. There are 11 residues in the CDR3. The germline V gene has CDR1 SNHLY and CDR2 FYNNEI.

The chain combines TRBV7-9 with TRBJ2-1, with 9 nucleotides matching TRBD2. Germline CDR1 reads SEHNR; CDR2 reads FQNEAQ (reference sequence). The CDR3 extends over 16 amino acids. V was clipped by 5 bases and J by 4 bases; unmatched bases: 9. In DNA form, the CDR3 reads TGTGCCAGCAGCCAGAGGGGCGGGGGGGAATACAATGAGCAGTTCTTC. This codes for CASSQRGGGEYNEQFF.

This clone was recorded many times. Other DNA sequences within the sample encode an identical CDR3. The rearrangement links TRBV11-2 to TRBJ2-3; the D gene is possibly TRBD1 (5 bases). V shed 5 bases and J shed 5 bases, with 8 bases lying between them. The CDR3 is 12 residues long. CDR1 is SGHAT and CDR2 is FQNNGV in the germline V gene. The CDR3 bases are TGTGCCAGCAGCCCCACAGGAGATACGCAGTATTTT. This translates into CASSPTGDTQYF. Variable domain in full (rest from reference TRBV11-2 and TRBJ2-3): EAGVAQSPRYKIIEKRQSVAFWCNPISGHATLYWYQQILGQGPKLLIQFQNNGVVDDSQLPKDRFSAERLKGVDSTLKIQPAKLEDSAVYLCASSPTGDTQYFGPGTRLTVL.

The rearrangement uses TRBV19 and TRBJ2-7; 7 bases are shared with TRBD1. The CDR3 totals 15 residues. Germline assignment: CDR1 LNHDA and CDR2 SQIVND (reference sequence). With V trimmed by 0 bases and J by 1 base, 3 bases remained unmatched. The CDR3 DNA reads TGTGCCAGTAGTATAGAACAGGGGTTTTCCTACGAGCAGTACTTC. Amino acid sequence: CASSIEQGFSYEQYF.

This clone was seen more than once but under ten times. The chain joins TRBV10-3 to TRBJ2-5, with 7 bases identical to TRBD1. TRBJ2-7 explains the end of the DNA better; the J call may be wrong. Germline V gives CDR1 ENHRY, CDR2 SYGVKD. This CDR3 is 13 amino acids long. The CDR3 reads CAISGQGTYEQYF. The CDR3 region has the DNA TGTGCCATCAGTGGACAGGGAACCTACGAGCAGTACTTC.

This clone was found a few times. The chain employs TRBV7-2 and TRBJ2-5; maybe TRBD1 (6 bases). The DNA end is a closer match to TRBJ2-7, so the J assignment may be wrong. Germline CDR1 and CDR2: SGHTA and FQGNSA. The CDR3 has 15 residues. CDR3 sequence reads: CASSYDRRNSYEQYF. The CDR3 DNA is TGTGCCAGCAGCTATGACAGGAGGAACTCCTACGAGCAGTACTTC.

This clone was recorded many times. V usage is TRBV7-9 and J usage is TRBJ1-1; 9 bases align to TRBD1. The germline gives CDR1 SEHNR, CDR2 FQNEAQ (reference sequence). The CDR3 length is 16 residues. The V segment lost 5 bases and the J segment 5 bases; nucleotides outside the gene matches: 12. CDR3 coding DNA: TGTGCCAGCAGCATAAGGAGAGACAGGGGGGGGACTGAAGCTTTCTTT. Protein: CASSIRRDRGGTEAFF.